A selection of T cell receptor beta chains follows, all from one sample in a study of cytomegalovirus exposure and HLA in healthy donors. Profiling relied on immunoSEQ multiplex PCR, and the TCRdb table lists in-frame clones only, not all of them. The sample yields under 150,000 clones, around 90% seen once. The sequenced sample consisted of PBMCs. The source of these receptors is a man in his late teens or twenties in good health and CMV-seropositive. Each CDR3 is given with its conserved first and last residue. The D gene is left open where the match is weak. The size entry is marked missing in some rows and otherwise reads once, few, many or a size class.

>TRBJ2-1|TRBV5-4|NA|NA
TGTGCCGGAGGGCAGGAGAGCTCCTACAATGAGCAGTTCTTC
CAGGQESSYNEQFF
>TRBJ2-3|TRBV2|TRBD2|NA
TGTGCCAGCAGTGGGCCTGCTAGCGGACGTAGCACAGATACGCAGTATTTT
CASSGPASGRSTDTQYF
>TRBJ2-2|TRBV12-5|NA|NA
TGTGCTAGTGGTCGCGAGAACACCGGGGAGCTGTTTTTT
CASGRENTGELFF
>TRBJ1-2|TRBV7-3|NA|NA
TGTGCCAGCAGCTTAACGTTGGCGGGGGAGGGCTACACCTTC
CASSLTLAGEGYTF
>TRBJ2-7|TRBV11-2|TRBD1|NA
TGTGCCAGCAGCCTGGGACAGGGGGCCCCCTACGAGCAGTACTTC
CASSLGQGAPYEQYF
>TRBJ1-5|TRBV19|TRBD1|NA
TGTGCCAGTAGTATGGGAAGGACAGGGGCGACAGGGAATAGCAATCAGCCCCAGCATTTT
CASSMGRTGATGNSNQPQHF
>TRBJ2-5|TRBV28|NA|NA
TGTGCCAGCAGTTCACCAGTCGGGACAAAGGGTGAGACCCAGTACTTC
CASSSPVGTKGETQYF
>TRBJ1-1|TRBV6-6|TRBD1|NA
TGTGCCAGCAGTTTCACAGGGGGGAGGACTGAAGCTTTCTTT
CASSFTGGRTEAFF
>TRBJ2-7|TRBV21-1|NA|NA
TGTGCCAGCAGCAAAGGTCGGGGTCCTGAGGAGCAGTACTTC
CASSKGRGPEEQYF
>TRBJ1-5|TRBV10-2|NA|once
TGCGCCAGCACGGACAGAAATCAGCCCCAGCATTTT
CASTDRNQPQHF
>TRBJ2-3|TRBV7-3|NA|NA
TGTGCCAGCAGCTCCTCTACTAGCACAGATACGCAGTATTTT
CASSSSTSTDTQYF
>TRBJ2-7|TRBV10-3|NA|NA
TGTGCCACCCTCGGACAGTACGAGCAGTACTTC
CATLGQYEQYF
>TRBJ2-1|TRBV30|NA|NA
TGTGCCTGGAGTGCCGGTCAGGCTCGATCCAATGAGCAGTTCTTC
CAWSAGQARSNEQFF
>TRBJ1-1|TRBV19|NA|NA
TGTGCCAGTAGTACGCTTGGGGGCAAGAACACTGAAGCTTTCTTT
CASSTLGGKNTEAFF
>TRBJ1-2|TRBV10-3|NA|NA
TGTGCCATCAGTCGGGTAAATGGCTACACCTTC
CAISRVNGYTF
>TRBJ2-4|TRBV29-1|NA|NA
TGCAGCGTTGATCCGGGGTTGGAAAACATTCAGTACTTC
CSVDPGLENIQYF
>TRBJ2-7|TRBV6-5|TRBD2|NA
TGTGCCAGCAGCCCGGGGACTAGCGGAACTCAGCAGTACTTC
CASSPGTSGTQQYF
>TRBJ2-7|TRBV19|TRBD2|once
TGTGCCAGTAGTCCCGGCGGGGGGGGCTGGTACGAGCAGTACTTC
CASSPGGGGWYEQYF
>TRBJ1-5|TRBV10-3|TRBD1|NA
TGTGCCACCGGGACAGTAAATCAGCCCCAGCATTTT
CATGTVNQPQHF
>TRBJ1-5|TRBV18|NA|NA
TGTGCCAGCTCACCGAATGAGGATCAGCCCCAGCATTTT
CASSPNEDQPQHF
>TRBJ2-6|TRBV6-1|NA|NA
TGTGCCAGCAGTGAATTGACAGACGGCTCTGGGGCCAACGTCCTGACTTTC
CASSELTDGSGANVLTF
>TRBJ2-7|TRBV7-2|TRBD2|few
TGTGCCAGCAGCTTATCGGGAGGGGCCTCCTACGAGCAGTACTTC
CASSLSGGASYEQYF
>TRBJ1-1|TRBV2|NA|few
TGTGCCAGCAGCCTGACAGAGAACACTGAAGCTTTCTTT
CASSLTENTEAFF
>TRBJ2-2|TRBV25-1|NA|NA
TGTGCCAGCAGTGGTCTATCGAGCGGGGAGCTGTTTTTT
CASSGLSSGELFF
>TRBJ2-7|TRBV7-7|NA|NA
TGTGCTAGCAGCTTCTCCGCAGGACAGACCTACGAGCAGTACTTC
CASSFSAGQTYEQYF
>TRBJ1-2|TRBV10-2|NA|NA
TGCGCCAGCAGTTCGGGGTATGGCTACACCTTC
CASSSGYGYTF
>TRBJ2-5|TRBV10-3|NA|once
TGTGCCATCAGTCCCAGGACAGTTCAAGAGACCCAGTACTTC
CAISPRTVQETQYF
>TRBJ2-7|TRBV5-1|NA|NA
TGCGCCAGCAGCCCGATCGGTGTCCGGGACACCTGGGGCGAGCAGTACTTC
CASSPIGVRDTWGEQYF
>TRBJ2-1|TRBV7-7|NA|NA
TGTGCTAGCAGCTTAGTGGGAGACCCATCAAATGAGCAGTTCTTC
CASSLVGDPSNEQFF
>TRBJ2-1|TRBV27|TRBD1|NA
TGTGCCAGCACCCGACAGGGGGTTAATGAGCAGTTCTTC
CASTRQGVNEQFF
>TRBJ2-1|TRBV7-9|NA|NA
TGTGCCAGCAGCTTAGGGACTCCCGTTTTGCAGTTCTTC
CASSLGTPVLQFF
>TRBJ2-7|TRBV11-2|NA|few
TGTGCCAGCAGCCCACTAACAGGGCTGCTCCCCAACGAGCAGTACTTC
CASSPLTGLLPNEQYF
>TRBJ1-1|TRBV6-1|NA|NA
TGTGCCAGCACTCGGTCGGTTAACACTGAAGCTTTCTTT
CASTRSVNTEAFF
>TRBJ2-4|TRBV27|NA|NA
TGTGCCAGCAGTCATCCGGCCGAGGGTCAGGCTTTAAACATTCAGTACTTC
CASSHPAEGQALNIQYF
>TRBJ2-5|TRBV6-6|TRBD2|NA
TGTGCCAGCAGTACCACTAGCGGGGGGGCCGAGACCCAGTACTTC
CASSTTSGGAETQYF
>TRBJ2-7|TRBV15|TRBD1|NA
TGTGCCACCAGCAGGGAAGGGACAGGCCGTAGGGAGTACTTC
CATSREGTGRREYF
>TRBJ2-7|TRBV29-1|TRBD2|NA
TGCAGCATCTGGAGTAGCGGGACTTCTGGGCAGTACTTC
CSIWSSGTSGQYF
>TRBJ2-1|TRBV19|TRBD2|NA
TGTGCCACCCTAGCGGGAGGATACAATGAGCAGTTCTTC
CATLAGGYNEQFF
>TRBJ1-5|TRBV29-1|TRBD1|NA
TGCAGCGTTGGACAGGGACTCGATCAGCCCCAGCATTTT
CSVGQGLDQPQHF
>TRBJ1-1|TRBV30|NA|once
TGTGCCTGGAGTTCGAAGGGGTTTTACACTGAAGCTTTCTTT
CAWSSKGFYTEAFF
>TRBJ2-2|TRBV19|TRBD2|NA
TGTGCCAGTAGTACGATAGCGGGCTGGGGCGGGGAGCTGTTTTTT
CASSTIAGWGGELFF
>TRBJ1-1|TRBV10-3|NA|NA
TGTGCCATCAGTGAGTCTCGAGAGGGTAACACTGAAGCTTTCTTT
CAISESREGNTEAFF
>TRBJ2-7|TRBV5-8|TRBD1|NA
TGTGCCAGCAGCTTGGGGACGACAGGGTATTCCTACGAGCAGTACTTC
CASSLGTTGYSYEQYF
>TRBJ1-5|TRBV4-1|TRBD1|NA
TGCGCCAGCAGCCGCCTGACAGGGGATCAGCCCCAGCATTTT
CASSRLTGDQPQHF
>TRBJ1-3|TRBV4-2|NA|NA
TGTGCCAGCAGCCAAGATGGGGGGAGTGGAAACACCATATATTTT
CASSQDGGSGNTIYF
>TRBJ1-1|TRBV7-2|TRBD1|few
TGTGCCAGCAGCTTAGTCCGGGACAGGGTTGCTTTCTTT
CASSLVRDRVAFF
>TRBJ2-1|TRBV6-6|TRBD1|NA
TGTGCCAGCAGTCGAACTGGGACAGGGGGTTACAATGAGCAGTTCTTC
CASSRTGTGGYNEQFF